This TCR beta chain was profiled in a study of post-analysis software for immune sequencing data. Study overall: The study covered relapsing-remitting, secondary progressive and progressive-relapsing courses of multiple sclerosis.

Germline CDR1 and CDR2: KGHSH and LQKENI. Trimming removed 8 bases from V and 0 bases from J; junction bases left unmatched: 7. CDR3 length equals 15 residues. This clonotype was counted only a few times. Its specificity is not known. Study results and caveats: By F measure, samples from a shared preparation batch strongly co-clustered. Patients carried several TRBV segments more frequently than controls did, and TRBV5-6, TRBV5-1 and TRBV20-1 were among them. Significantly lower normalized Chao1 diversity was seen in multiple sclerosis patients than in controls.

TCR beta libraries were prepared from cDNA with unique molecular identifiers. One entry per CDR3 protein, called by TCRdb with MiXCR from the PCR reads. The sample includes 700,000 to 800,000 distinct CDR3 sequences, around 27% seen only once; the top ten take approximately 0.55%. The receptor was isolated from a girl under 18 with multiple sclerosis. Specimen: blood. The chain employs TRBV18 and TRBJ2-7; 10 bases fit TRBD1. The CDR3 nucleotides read TGTGCCAGCAGACCCGGGACAGGGGCCTCCTACGAGCAGTACTTC. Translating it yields CASRPGTGASYEQYF.